This T cell receptor (beta chain) was sequenced in a study of T-cell memory formation after mild COVID-19. Study outcomes and limitations: Shrinking CD4+ clones were chiefly CM and EM; CD8+ ones were chiefly EMRA.

TCRdb independently ran MiXCR on the 5' RACE reads; one entry per CDR3 protein. The sample yields around 99,000 distinct CDR3 sequences, roughly 14% seen once. Worth noting for this clonotype: The antigen is not known.

Trimming took 4 bases from V and 5 from J, leaving 15 bases between them. The CDR3 sequence is 14 residues long. Germline V CDR1 and CDR2: SGHAT, FQNNGV. The clonotype originates from a man aged 18 to 30 who had mild COVID-19 (a few samples of this study predate the infection). Cell type and time point are not known. The chain links TRBV11-2 to TRBJ2-7, with D possibly TRBD2 on 7 matching bases. The specimen was PBMCs or a T cell subset sorted from them (not recorded which). CDR3 nucleotides: TGTGCCAGCAGCTACCGGGGGGCTCTGGACGAGCAGTACTTC. It yields the protein CASSYRGALDEQYF. Full variable domain (missing parts from reference TRBV11-2 and TRBJ2-7): EAGVAQSPRYKIIEKRQSVAFWCNPISGHATLYWYQQILGQGPKLLIQFQNNGVVDDSQLPKDRFSAERLKGVDSTLKIQPAKLEDSAVYLCASSYRGALDEQYFGPGTRLTVT.